This T cell receptor (beta chain) is drawn from a study of cytomegalovirus exposure and HLA in healthy donors. Findings and caveats of the study: Many donors carried some public TCRs, although rarity characterized most TCR sequences.

Clones were read by immunoSEQ multiplex PCR, and TCRdb kept only the in-frame ones, dropping some. Found here are 150,000 to 200,000 clones, about 90% of them singletons; the top ten hold 3% to 3.5%. Remarks on this clone: Its antigen is still unknown.

V was clipped by 1 base and J by 6 bases; unmatched bases: 5. Germline CDR1 reads SGHRS; CDR2 reads YFSETQ. The CDR3 covers 15 residues. The receptor was isolated from a woman under 30 in good health and CMV-seropositive. Sequenced: PBMCs. The chain recombines TRBV5-1 with TRBJ2-7, with 12 bases identical to TRBD2. CDR3 sequence: CASSLLAGGYFEQYF. DNA for the CDR3: TGCGCCAGCAGCTTGCTAGCGGGGGGGTATTTCGAGCAGTACTTC.